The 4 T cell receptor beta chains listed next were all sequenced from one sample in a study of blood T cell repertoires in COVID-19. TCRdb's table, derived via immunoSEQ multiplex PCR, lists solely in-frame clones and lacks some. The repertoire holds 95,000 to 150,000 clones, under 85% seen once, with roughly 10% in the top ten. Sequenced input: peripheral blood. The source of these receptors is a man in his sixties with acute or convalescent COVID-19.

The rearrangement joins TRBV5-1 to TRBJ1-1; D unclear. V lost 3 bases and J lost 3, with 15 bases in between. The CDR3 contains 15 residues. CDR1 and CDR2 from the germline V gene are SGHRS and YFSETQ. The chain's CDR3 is CASSWAEAWDTEAFF. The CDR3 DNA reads TGCGCCAGCAGCTGGGCGGAGGCTTGGGACACTGAAGCTTTCTTT.

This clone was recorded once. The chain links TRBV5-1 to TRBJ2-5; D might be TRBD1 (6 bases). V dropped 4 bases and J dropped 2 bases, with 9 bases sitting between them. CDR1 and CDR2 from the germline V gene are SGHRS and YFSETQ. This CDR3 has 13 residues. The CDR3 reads CASSLGTQETQYF. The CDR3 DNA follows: TGCGCCAGCAGCCTCGGGACACAAGAGACCCAGTACTTC.

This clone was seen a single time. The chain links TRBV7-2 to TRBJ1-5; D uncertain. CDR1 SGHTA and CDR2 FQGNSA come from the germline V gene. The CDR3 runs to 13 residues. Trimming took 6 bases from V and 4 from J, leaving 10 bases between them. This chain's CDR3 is CASRLSVNQPQHF. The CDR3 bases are TGTGCCAGCAGGCTGTCGGTGAATCAGCCCCAGCATTTT. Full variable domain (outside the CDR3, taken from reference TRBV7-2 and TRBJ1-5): GAGVSQSPSNKVTEKGKDVELRCDPISGHTALYWYRQSLGQGLEFLIYFQGNSAPDKSGLPSDRFSAERTGGSVSTLTIQRTQQEDSAVYLCASRLSVNQPQHFGDGTRLSIL.

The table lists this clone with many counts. In DNA, the CDR3 is TGTGCCAGCAGCGTATCGGGACTAGCTTCCTACGAGCAGTACTTC. Translation: CASSVSGLASYEQYF. This chain connects TRBV9 to TRBJ2-7, with 9 bases identical to TRBD2. Germline assignment: CDR1 SGDLS and CDR2 YYNGEE. Trimming took 1 base from V and 1 from J; bases not matched to a gene: 3. There are 15 residues in the CDR3. The complete variable domain, with remaining parts taken from reference TRBV9 and TRBJ2-7, reads DSGVTQTPKHLITATGQRVTLRCSPRSGDLSVYWYQQSLDQGLQFLIQYYNGEERAKGNILERFSAQQFPDLHSELNLSSLELGDSALYFCASSVSGLASYEQYFGPGTRLTVT.